These 22 T cell receptor beta chains were sequenced from one sample in a study of blood T cell repertoires in COVID-19. Using immunoSEQ multiplex PCR, the repertoire was profiled, and TCRdb retains in-frame clones only, with some absent. This sample has around 130,000 clones, with 75% to 90% found just once. What was sequenced was peripheral blood. The receptors come from a man aged 65-85 years with acute or convalescent COVID-19.

The genes are TRBV5-1 and TRBJ2-3; 8 bases map to TRBD1. In germline, CDR1 is SGHRS, CDR2 YFSETQ. J gave up 4 bases and V 0 bases, and 10 bases lay outside the gene matches. CDR3 size: 17 residues. The CDR3 region is CASSLGLPGGASDTQYF. Here the CDR3 DNA reads TGCGCCAGCAGCTTGGGTCTTCCAGGGGGCGCATCAGATACGCAGTATTTT.

The V and J genes are TRBV5-4 and TRBJ1-2, with D possibly matching TRBD1 (6 bases). The CDR3 length is 16 residues. CDR1 and CDR2 (germline): SGHNT, YYREEE (reference sequence). The germline V and J ends were trimmed by 3 bases and 4 bases, with 19 bases remaining between them. The CDR3 DNA reads TGTGCCAGCAGCTCGCTACAGGGACCCCGGACCTATGGCTACACCTTC. Encoded protein: CASSSLQGPRTYGYTF.

This rearrangement joins TRBV3-1 (or the pseudogene TRBV3-2) to TRBJ1-2; 9 bases map to TRBD1. The CDR3 has 14 amino acids. J was trimmed by 4 bases and V by 5 bases; bases with no gene match: 5. The germline CDR1 and CDR2 sequences are LGHDT and YNNKEL (reference sequence). Written as DNA, the CDR3 is TGTGCCAGCAGCACGGGGACAGGGAGCTATGGCTACACCTTC. It yields the protein CASSTGTGSYGYTF.

This clone is a singleton in its sample. V is TRBV5-8 and J is TRBJ2-7; 7 bases are a match to TRBD1. Germline V CDR1 and CDR2: SGHTS, YDEGEE. The CDR3 is 16 residues long. After removal of 2 bases from V and 0 bases from J, the junction contained 8 bases not matched to a gene. For the CDR3, the DNA is TGTGCCAGCAGCTTCCTGACAGGGATCTTCTCCTACGAGCAGTACTTC. It encodes CASSFLTGIFSYEQYF. Full variable domain (missing parts from reference TRBV5-8 and TRBJ2-7): EAGVTQSPTHLIKTRGQQATLRCSPISGHTSVYWYQQALGLGLQFLLWYDEGEERNRGNFPPRFSGRQFPNYSSELNVNALELEDSALYLCASSFLTGIFSYEQYFGPGTRLTVT.

The chain uses TRBV7-3 and TRBJ1-1; D is possibly TRBD1 (6 bases). Trimming pared 5 bases from V and 5 bases from J, leaving 18 bases between. In germline, CDR1 is SGHTA, CDR2 FQGTGA. CDR3 length: 15 residues. The CDR3 loop is CASSHGNTGRTEAFF. The CDR3 DNA reads TGTGCCAGCAGCCACGGTAACACAGGGCGGACTGAAGCTTTCTTT.

The chain is built from TRBV5-4 and TRBJ1-2, with 7 nucleotides matching TRBD1. The CDR3 runs to 13 residues. V was pared by 5 bases and J by 7 bases, with 8 bases of the junction left unmatched. Germline-derived CDR1 and CDR2 are SGHNT and YYREEE (reference sequence). The CDR3 coding sequence is TGTGCCAGCAGTGACCAGGGGGTGGGTGGCTACACCTTC. It yields the protein CASSDQGVGGYTF.

This clone was detected many times. The chain combines TRBV9 with TRBJ1-6, with D perhaps TRBD1 (5 bases). The germline CDR1 and CDR2 sequences are SGDLS and YYNGEE. V lost 4 bases and J lost 7, with 12 bases in between. CDR3 length equals 14 residues. The CDR3 reads CASSKQATNSPLHF. The CDR3 bases are TGTGCCAGCAGCAAACAGGCCACGAATTCACCCCTCCACTTT.

The rearrangement uses TRBV28 and TRBJ1-5; 7 nucleotides line up with TRBD1. In germline, CDR1 is MDHEN, CDR2 SYDVKM. V trimming: 6 bases; J trimming: 0 bases; junction bases outside the gene matches: 2. The CDR3 is made up of 14 amino acids. The CDR3 coding sequence is TGTGCCAGCAGAACAGGGGATAGCAATCAGCCCCAGCATTTT. This codes for CASRTGDSNQPQHF.

The rearrangement uses TRBV20-1 and TRBJ2-5, with 7 bases aligning to TRBD2. Germline V gene sequence: CDR1 DFQATT, CDR2 SNEGSKA (reference sequence). This CDR3 comprises 15 residues. J was trimmed by 2 bases and V by 3 bases; bases with no gene match: 9. The CDR3 DNA reads TGCAGTGCTAGTCGTCCTCTAGCGGAGCAAGAGACCCAGTACTTC. It specifies CSASRPLAEQETQYF.

The sample holds a few counts of this clone. The CDR3 reads CASSGRWDRRSGNTIYF. The CDR3 nucleotides read TGTGCCAGCAGCGGCCGTTGGGACAGAAGATCTGGAAACACCATATATTTT. The chain employs TRBV7-2 and TRBJ1-3, with 7 bases matching TRBD1. Germline CDR1 SGHTA, CDR2 FQGNSA. The junction had 11 bases not matched to a gene; V was cut back by 5 bases and J by 1 base. CDR3 length: 17 amino acids.

The gene calls are TRBV27 and TRBJ2-7, with 7 positions matching TRBD1. The trim removed 2 bases at V and 2 bases at J, leaving 6 bases unmatched. Germline V gives CDR1 MNHEY, CDR2 SMNVEV (reference sequence). CDR3 length: 15 residues. The CDR3 spells CASSLRWDSAYEQYF. The CDR3 DNA follows: TGTGCCAGCAGTTTACGGTGGGACAGTGCCTACGAGCAGTACTTC.

This clone was seen a few times. This chain links TRBV6-2 or TRBV6-3 with TRBJ2-5; D ambiguous. Germline V CDR1 and CDR2: MNHEY, SVGEGT. V lost 2 bases and J lost 1, with 8 bases in between. The CDR3 sequence is 14 residues long. CDR3 region: CASSYVDTQETQYF. The CDR3, as DNA: TGTGCCAGCAGTTACGTTGACACCCAAGAGACCCAGTACTTC.

J is TRBJ2-5 and V is TRBV11-2, with 9 bases identical to TRBD2. The CDR3 length is 14 residues. CDR1 SGHAT and CDR2 FQNNGV come from the germline V gene. J gave up 5 bases and V 4 bases, and 5 bases lay outside the gene matches. The CDR3 DNA sequence: TGTGCCAGCAGCTATGCGGGGGGGCTCGAGACCCAGTACTTC. This gives the protein CASSYAGGLETQYF.

The chain combines TRBV6-5 with TRBJ2-6, with TRBD1 as a possible D gene (5 bases). The CDR3 runs to 15 residues. Trimming took 6 bases from V and 0 from J, leaving 9 bases between them. Germline V gene sequence: CDR1 MNHEY, CDR2 SVGAGI. CDR3 nucleotide sequence: TGTGCCAGCAGGGACGACAGCTCTGGGGCCAACGTCCTGACTTTC. Translating it yields CASRDDSSGANVLTF.

The rearrangement joins TRBV30 to TRBJ1-6; the D is unclear. The V gene's germline CDR1 is GTSNPN and CDR2 SVGIG (reference sequence). The CDR3 loop spans 14 amino acids. V lost 3 bases and J lost 4, with 10 bases in between. The CDR3 DNA reads as TGTGCCTGGAGGAGAGAGTTTTATAATTCACCCCTCCACTTT. Protein product: CAWRREFYNSPLHF.

The rearrangement joins TRBV5-1 to TRBJ2-1; D is perhaps TRBD1 (6 bases). Trimming pared 5 bases from V and 4 bases from J, leaving 13 bases between. The CDR3 runs to 14 residues. Germline V gene data show CDR1 as SGHRS and CDR2 as YFSETQ. The CDR3 nucleotides read TGCGCCAGCAGTCGGGACATAGATTACAATGAGCAGTTCTTC. It yields the protein CASSRDIDYNEQFF.

The rearrangement uses TRBV28 and TRBJ1-1, with D possibly being TRBD1 (5 bases). Germline V gene lookup returns CDR1 MDHEN and CDR2 SYDVKM. The CDR3 runs 14 residues. V lost 6 bases to trimming and J lost 6 bases, with 17 bases between them. The CDR3 DNA is TGTGCCAGCAGGGAGCAGGGCCATTCATCTGAAGCTTTCTTT. Translating gives CASREQGHSSEAFF.

This chain connects TRBV5-1 to TRBJ2-7; TRBD2 matches 10 bases. The CDR3 runs to 15 residues. CDR1 is SGHRS, CDR2 YFSETQ, per germline. The J segment lost 4 bases and the V segment lost 5 bases, leaving 9 bases of the junction unmatched. CDR3 sequence reads: CASSRGGTSEYEQYF. CDR3 sequence (DNA): TGCGCCAGCAGTCGGGGCGGGACTAGCGAATACGAGCAGTACTTC.

The V and J genes are TRBV5-1 and TRBJ2-1; TRBD2 is a possible D gene (7 bases). The V end lost 5 bases, the J end lost 0 bases, and 18 bases lay between the germline ends. The CDR3 contains 17 residues. CDR1 is SGHRS, CDR2 YFSETQ, per germline. CDR3 sequence (DNA): TGCGCCAGCAGGCGGGGGCCCACTACAGACTCCTACAATGAGCAGTTCTTC. This sequence encodes CASRRGPTTDSYNEQFF.

Of note for this clone: This sample also contains other DNA sequences that code for the same CDR3. The gene calls are TRBV5-1 and TRBJ2-5; 7 bases line up with TRBD1. In germline, CDR1 is SGHRS, CDR2 YFSETQ. The V segment lost 0 bases and the J segment 3 bases; nucleotides outside the gene matches: 2. The CDR3 runs 14 residues. The CDR3: CASSLGQGKETQYF. DNA for the CDR3: TGCGCCAGCAGCTTGGGACAGGGAAAAGAGACCCAGTACTTC.

The V and J genes are TRBV6-5 and TRBJ1-2; D may be TRBD1 (6 bases). V was shortened by 5 bases and J by 4 bases, with 17 bases between the two germline ends. There are 15 residues in the CDR3. CDR1 and CDR2 (germline): MNHEY, SVGAGI. The CDR3 spells CASSTWGGQGYGYTF. DNA for the CDR3: TGTGCCAGCAGTACGTGGGGGGGGCAGGGCTATGGCTACACCTTC.

The chain carries TRBV12-5 and TRBJ1-6; the D gene is possibly TRBD1 (5 bases). Germline CDR1 reads LGHNT; CDR2 reads FRNRAP. Trimming took off 2 bases at V and 1 base at J, with 15 bases between the two ends. The CDR3 contains 18 residues. This chain's CDR3 is CASGLSRGVGSYNSPLHF. The CDR3 DNA sequence: TGTGCTAGTGGTTTGTCGCGGGGGGTTGGATCCTATAATTCACCCCTCCACTTT.